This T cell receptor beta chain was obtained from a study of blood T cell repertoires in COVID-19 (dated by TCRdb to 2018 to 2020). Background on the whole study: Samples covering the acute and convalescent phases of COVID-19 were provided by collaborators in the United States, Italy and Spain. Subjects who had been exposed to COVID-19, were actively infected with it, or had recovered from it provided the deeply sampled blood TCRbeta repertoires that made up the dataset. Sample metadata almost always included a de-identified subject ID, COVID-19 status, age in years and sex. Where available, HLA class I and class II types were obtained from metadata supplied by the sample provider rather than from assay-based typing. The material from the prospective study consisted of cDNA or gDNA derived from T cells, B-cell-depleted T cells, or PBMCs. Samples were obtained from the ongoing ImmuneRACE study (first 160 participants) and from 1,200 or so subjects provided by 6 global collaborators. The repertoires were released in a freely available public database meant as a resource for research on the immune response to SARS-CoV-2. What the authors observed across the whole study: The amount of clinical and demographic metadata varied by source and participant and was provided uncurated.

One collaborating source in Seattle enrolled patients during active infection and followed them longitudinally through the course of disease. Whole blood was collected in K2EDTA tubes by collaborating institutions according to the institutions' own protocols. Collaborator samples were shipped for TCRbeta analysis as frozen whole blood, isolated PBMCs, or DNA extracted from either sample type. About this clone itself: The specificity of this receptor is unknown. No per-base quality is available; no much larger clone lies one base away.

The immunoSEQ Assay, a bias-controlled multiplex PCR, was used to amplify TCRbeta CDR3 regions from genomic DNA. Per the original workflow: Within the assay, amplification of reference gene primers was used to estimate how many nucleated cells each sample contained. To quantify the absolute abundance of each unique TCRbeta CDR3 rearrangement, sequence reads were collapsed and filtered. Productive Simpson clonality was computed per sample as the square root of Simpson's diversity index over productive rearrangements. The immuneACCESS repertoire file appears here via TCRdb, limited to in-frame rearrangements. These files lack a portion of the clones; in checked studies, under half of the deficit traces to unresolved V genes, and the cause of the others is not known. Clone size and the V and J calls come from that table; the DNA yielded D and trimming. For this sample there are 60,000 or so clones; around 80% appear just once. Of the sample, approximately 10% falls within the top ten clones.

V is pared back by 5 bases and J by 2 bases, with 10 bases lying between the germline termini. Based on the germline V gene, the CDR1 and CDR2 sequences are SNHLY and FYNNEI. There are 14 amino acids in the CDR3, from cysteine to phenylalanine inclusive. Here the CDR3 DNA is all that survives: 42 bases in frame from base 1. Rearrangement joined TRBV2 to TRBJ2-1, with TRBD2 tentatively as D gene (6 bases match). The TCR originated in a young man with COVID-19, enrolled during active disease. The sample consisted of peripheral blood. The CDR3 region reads CASSTGATYNEQFF. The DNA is TGTGCCAGCAGTACGGGAGCCACCTACAATGAGCAGTTCTTC.